This TCR beta chain is drawn from a study of T-cell memory formation after mild COVID-19. Study context: Across donors, TCR clusters were largely donor specific.

Study-wide results and caveats: Still unconfirmed is whether the second-wave clones peaking on day 37 recognized SARS-CoV-2. Several responding clones turned up in pre-infection memory, indicating that cross-reactive memory may have taken part.

CDR3 length: 13 residues. V lost 8 bases, J lost 2 bases, and 10 bases lay in between. MiXCR, run by TCRdb on the 5' RACE reads, gives a single entry per CDR3 protein. This repertoire shows 120,000 to 150,000 distinct CDR3 sequences, 15% to 20% found once; its top ten account for around 2%. This clonotype was recorded a few times. The target antigen is unknown. The TCR originated in an adult woman who had mild COVID-19 (a few samples of this study predate the infection). Cell type and time point are not known. The source material was PBMCs or a T cell subset sorted from them (not recorded which). V is TRBV12-3 or TRBV12-4 and J is TRBJ2-1; D perhaps matches TRBD1 (5 bases). The CDR3 here is CASSGLAYNEQFF. In DNA, the CDR3 is TGTGCCAGCTCAGGGCTAGCCTACAATGAGCAGTTCTTC.